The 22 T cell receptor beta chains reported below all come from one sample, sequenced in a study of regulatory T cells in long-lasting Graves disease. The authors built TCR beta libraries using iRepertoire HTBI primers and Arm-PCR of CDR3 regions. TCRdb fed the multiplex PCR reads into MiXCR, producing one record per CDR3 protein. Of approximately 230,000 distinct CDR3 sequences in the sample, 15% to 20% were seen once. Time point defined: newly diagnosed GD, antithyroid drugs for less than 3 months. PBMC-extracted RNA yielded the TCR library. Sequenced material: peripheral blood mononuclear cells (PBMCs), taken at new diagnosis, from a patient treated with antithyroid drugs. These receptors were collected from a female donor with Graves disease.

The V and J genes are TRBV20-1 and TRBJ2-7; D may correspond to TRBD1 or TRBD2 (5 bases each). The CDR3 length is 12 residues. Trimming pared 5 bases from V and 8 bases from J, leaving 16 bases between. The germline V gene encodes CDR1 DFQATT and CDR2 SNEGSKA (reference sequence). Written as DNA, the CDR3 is TGCAGTGCTCCTCCGGGGCCCAACCAGCAGTACTTC. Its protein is CSAPPGPNQQYF.

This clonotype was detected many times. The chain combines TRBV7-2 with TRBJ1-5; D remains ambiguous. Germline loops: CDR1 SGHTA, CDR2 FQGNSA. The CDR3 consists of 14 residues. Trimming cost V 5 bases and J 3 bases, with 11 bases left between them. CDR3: CASSRTNLNQPQHF. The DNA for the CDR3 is TGTGCCAGCAGCCGGACCAACCTCAATCAGCCCCAGCATTTT. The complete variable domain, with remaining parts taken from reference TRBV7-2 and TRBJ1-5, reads GAGVSQSPSNKVTEKGKDVELRCDPISGHTALYWYRQSLGQGLEFLIYFQGNSAPDKSGLPSDRFSAERTGGSVSTLTIQRTQQEDSAVYLCASSRTNLNQPQHFGDGTRLSIL.

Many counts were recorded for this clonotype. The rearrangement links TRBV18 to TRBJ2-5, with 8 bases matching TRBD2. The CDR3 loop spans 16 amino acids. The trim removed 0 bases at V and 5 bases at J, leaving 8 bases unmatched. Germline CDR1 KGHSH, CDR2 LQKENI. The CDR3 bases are TGTGCCAGCTCACCACCGTGGTTTAGCGGGACGGAGACCCAGTACTTC. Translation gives CASSPPWFSGTETQYF.

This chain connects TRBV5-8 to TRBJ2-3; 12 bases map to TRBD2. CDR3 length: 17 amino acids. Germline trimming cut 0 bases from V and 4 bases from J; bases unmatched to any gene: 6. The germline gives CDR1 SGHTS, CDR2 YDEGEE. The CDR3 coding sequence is TGTGCCAGCAGCTTGGAGGTGACTAGCGGGAGTGCAGATACGCAGTATTTT. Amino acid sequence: CASSLEVTSGSADTQYF.

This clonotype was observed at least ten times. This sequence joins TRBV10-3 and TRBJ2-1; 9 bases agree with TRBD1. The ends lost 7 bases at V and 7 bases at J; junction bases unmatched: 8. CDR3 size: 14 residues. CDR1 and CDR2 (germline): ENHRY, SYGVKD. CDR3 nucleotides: TGTGCCATCAACCCGGGACAGGGAGTAAATGAGCAGTTCTTC. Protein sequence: CAINPGQGVNEQFF.

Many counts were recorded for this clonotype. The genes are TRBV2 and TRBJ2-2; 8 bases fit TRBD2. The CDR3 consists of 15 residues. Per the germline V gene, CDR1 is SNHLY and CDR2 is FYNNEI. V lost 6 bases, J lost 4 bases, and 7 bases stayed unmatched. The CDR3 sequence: CASRGAGAGTGELFF. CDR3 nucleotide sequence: TGTGCCAGCAGGGGAGCGGGAGCCGGCACCGGGGAGCTGTTTTTT.

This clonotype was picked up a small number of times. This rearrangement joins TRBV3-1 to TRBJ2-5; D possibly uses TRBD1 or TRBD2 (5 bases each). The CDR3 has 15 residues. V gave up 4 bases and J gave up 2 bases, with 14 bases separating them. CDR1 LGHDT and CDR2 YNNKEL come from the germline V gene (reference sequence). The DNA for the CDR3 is TGTGCCAGCAGCCGGACCCGGGACGGACAAGAGACCCAGTACTTC. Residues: CASSRTRDGQETQYF.

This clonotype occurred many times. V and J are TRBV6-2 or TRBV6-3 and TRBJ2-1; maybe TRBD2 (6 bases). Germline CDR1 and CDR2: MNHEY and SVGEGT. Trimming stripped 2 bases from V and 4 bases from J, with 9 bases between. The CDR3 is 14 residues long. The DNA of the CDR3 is TGTGCCAGCAGTTACGACGGGAGTTACAATGAGCAGTTCTTC. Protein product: CASSYDGSYNEQFF.

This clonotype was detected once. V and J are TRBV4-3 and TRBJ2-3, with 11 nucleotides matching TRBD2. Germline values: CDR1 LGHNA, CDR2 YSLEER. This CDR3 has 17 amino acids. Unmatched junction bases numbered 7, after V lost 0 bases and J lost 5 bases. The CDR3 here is CASSQDRLAGYVDTQYF. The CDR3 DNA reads TGCGCCAGCAGCCAAGATCGACTAGCGGGATATGTAGATACGCAGTATTTT.

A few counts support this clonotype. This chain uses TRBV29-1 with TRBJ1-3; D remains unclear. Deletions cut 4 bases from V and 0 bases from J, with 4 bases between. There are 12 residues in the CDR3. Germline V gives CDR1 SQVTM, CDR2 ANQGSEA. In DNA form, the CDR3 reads TGCAGCGTTGCGAGCTCTGGAAACACCATATATTTT. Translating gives CSVASSGNTIYF. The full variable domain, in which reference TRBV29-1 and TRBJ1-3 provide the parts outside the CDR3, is SAVISQKPSRDICQRGTSLTIQCQVDSQVTMMFWYRQQPGQSLTLIATANQGSEATYESGFVIDKFPISRPNLTFSTLTVSNMSPEDSSIYLCSVASSGNTIYFGEGSWLTVV.

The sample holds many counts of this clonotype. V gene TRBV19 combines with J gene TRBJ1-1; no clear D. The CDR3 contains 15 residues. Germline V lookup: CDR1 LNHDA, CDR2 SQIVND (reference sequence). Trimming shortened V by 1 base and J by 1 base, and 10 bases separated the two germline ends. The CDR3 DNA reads TGTGCCAGTAGTATAGGCTTTTTGGAGAACACTGAAGCTTTCTTT. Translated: CASSIGFLENTEAFF.

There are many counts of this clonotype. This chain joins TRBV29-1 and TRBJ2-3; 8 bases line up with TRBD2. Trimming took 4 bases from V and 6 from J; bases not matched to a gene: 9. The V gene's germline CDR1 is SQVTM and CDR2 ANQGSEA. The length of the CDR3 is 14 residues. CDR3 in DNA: TGCAGCGTTGGTGGTAGCGGGAACAGGGATACGCAGTATTTT. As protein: CSVGGSGNRDTQYF.

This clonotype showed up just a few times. Here the CDR3 DNA reads TGTGCCAGCAGCCACTCCAGGGCCTCCTCCTACAATGAGCAGTTCTTC. Translation gives CASSHSRASSYNEQFF. The chain carries TRBV5-4 and TRBJ2-1, with D possibly matching TRBD1 (5 bases). This CDR3 has 16 amino acids. Germline V lookup: CDR1 SGHNT, CDR2 YYREEE (reference sequence). Between the trimmed V and J ends, which lost 4 bases and 0 bases, there was a span of 14 bases.

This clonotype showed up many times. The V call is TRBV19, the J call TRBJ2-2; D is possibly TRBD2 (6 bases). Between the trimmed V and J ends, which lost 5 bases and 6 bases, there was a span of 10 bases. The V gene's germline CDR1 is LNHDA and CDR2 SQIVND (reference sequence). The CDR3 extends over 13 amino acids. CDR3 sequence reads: CASSPRLAGELFF. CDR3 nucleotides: TGTGCCAGTAGTCCAAGACTAGCCGGGGAGCTGTTTTTT. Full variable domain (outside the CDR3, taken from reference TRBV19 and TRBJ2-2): DGGITQSPKYLFRKEGQNVTLSCEQNLNHDAMYWYRQDPGQGLRLIYYSQIVNDFQKGDIAEGYSVSREKKESFPLTVTSAQKNPTAFYLCASSPRLAGELFFGEGSRLTVL.

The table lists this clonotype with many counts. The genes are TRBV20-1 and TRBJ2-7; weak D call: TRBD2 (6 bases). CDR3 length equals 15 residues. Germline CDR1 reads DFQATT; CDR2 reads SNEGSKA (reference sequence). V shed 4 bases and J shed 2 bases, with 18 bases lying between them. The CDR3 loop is CSAMSRDSLTYEQYF. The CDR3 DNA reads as TGCAGTGCTATGAGTCGGGACTCCTTGACCTACGAGCAGTACTTC.

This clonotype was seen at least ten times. The CDR3 region is CASTDKKETQYF. The CDR3 DNA is TGTGCCAGCACAGACAAGAAGGAGACCCAGTACTTC. The V and J genes are TRBV25-1 and TRBJ2-5; D gene uncertain. This CDR3 is 12 amino acids long. Germline lookup yields CDR1 MGHDK and CDR2 SYGVNS. The V end was cut by 7 bases, the J end by 5 bases, with 11 bases between.

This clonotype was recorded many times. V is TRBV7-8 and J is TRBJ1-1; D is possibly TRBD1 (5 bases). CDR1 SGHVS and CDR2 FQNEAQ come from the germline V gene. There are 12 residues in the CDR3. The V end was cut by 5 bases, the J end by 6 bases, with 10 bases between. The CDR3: CASSTTTAEAFF. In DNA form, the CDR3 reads TGTGCCAGCAGCACAACGACAGCTGAAGCTTTCTTT.

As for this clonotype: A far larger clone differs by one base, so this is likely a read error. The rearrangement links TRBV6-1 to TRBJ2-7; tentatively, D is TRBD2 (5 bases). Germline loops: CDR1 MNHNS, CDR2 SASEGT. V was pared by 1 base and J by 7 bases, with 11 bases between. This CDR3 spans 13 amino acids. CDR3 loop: CASSEGELAEQYF. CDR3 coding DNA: TGTGCCAGCAGTGAAGGGGAGCTGGCGGAGCAGTACTTC.

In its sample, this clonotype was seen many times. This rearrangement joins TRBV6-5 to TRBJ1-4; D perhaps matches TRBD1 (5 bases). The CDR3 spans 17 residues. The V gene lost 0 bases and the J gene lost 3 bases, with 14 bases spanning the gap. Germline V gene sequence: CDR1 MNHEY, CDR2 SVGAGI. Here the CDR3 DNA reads TGTGCCAGCAGTTACTCGTTCAGGGCCGCAGCTAATGAAAAACTGTTTTTT. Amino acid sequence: CASSYSFRAAANEKLFF.

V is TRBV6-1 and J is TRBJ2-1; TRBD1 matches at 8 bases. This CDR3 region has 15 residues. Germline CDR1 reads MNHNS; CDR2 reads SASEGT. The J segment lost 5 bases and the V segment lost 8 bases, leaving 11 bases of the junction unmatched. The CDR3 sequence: CASGTGTGDHNEQFF. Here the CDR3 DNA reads TGTGCCAGCGGAACCGGGACAGGCGATCACAATGAGCAGTTCTTC.

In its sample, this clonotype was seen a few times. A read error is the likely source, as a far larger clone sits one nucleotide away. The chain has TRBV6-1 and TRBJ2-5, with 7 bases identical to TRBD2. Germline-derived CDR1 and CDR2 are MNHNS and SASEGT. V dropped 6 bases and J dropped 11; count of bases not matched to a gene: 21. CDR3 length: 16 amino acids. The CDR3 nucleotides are TGTGCCAGCAGGTCACTAGCGCCTAGCTCCTACAATGAGCAGTACTTC. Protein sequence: CASRSLAPSSYNEQYF.

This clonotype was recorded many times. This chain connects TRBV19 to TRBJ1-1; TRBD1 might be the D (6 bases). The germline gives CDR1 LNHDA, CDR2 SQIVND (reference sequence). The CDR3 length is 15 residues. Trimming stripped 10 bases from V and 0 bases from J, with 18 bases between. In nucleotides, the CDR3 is TGTGCCACCCGAACGGGGGGGCGTGTGAACACTGAAGCTTTCTTT. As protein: CATRTGGRVNTEAFF.